The clone carrying this TCR beta chain was counted ten times or more. Antigen specificity is unknown. Library construction for TCR beta used iRepertoire HTBI primers and Arm-PCR of CDR3 regions. TCRdb re-derived calls from the multiplex PCR reads in MiXCR, one entry per CDR3 protein. The sample shows around 450,000 distinct CDR3 sequences, approximately 21% of them seen only once. These data originate in a study of regulatory T cells in long-lasting Graves disease. Whole-study results and caveats: Persistent disease samples used TRBV28, TRBJ1-2 and TRBJ2-5 preferentially.

Time point specified: persistent/refractory GD, antithyroid drugs over 5 years with positive TRAb. Extracted RNA from PBMCs served as the source of the TCR library. The guidelines of the American Thyroid Association were the basis for diagnosing Graves' disease. The patient group derived from an endocrinology department in Xi'an, China. V was cut by 0 bases and J by 11 bases, with 7 bases left in between. CDR1 is LGHDT and CDR2 is YNNKEL in the germline V gene (reference sequence). This CDR3 contains 12 residues. The receptor comes from a female donor with Graves disease. The chain carries TRBV3-1 and TRBJ1-4; D unresolved. This specimen consisted of peripheral blood mononuclear cells (PBMCs), obtained when the disease was refractory, from a patient treated with antithyroid drugs. The CDR3: CASSQDDRKLFF. CDR3 DNA sequence: TGTGCCAGCAGCCAAGATGATCGGAAACTGTTTTTT.